Listed below are T cell receptor beta chains from one sample, sequenced in a study of blood T cell repertoires in COVID-19. TCRdb's copy holds only in-frame clones and misses some; the assay was immunoSEQ multiplex PCR. The sample shows fewer than 500,000 clones, 70% to 90% of them seen only once. The specimen was PBMCs or T cells enriched from blood (not recorded which). The receptors were sampled from a woman between 18 and 29 years old with acute COVID-19. The CDR3 runs from the conserved cysteine through the conserved F or W. Fields, in order: J gene, clone size, V gene, D gene, CDR3 protein, CDR3 DNA. D genes are given only for firm matches. A clone size is listed for some rows: how often the clone was seen (once, few, many), or a class if it is expanded.

j_call: TRBJ2-4
clone_size: -
v_call: TRBV6-5
d_call: TRBD1
cdr3_aa: CASRRDSINIQYF
cdr3_nt: TGTGCCAGCAGAAGGGACAGTATAAACATTCAGTACTTC

j_call: TRBJ1-2
clone_size: -
v_call: TRBV12-5
d_call: TRBD1
cdr3_aa: CASETQSGGFGYTF
cdr3_nt: TGTGCTAGTGAAACCCAGTCAGGGGGTTTTGGCTACACCTTC

j_call: TRBJ1-1
clone_size: -
v_call: TRBV7-2
d_call: -
cdr3_aa: CASSPIPGNIAEAFF
cdr3_nt: TGTGCCAGCAGTCCAATCCCGGGGAATATCGCTGAAGCTTTCTTT

j_call: TRBJ2-1
clone_size: -
v_call: TRBV12-5
d_call: -
cdr3_aa: CASGPGGLRYNEQFF
cdr3_nt: TGTGCTAGTGGTCCCGGGGGTCTCCGCTACAATGAGCAGTTCTTC

j_call: TRBJ2-4
clone_size: -
v_call: TRBV5-1
d_call: TRBD1
cdr3_aa: CASSLGDRGNIQYF
cdr3_nt: TGCGCCAGCAGCTTGGGGGACAGGGGGAACATTCAGTACTTC

j_call: TRBJ1-2
clone_size: -
v_call: TRBV13
d_call: -
cdr3_aa: CASSHQRGGYTF
cdr3_nt: TGTGCCAGCAGCCACCAACGGGGAGGCTACACCTTC

j_call: TRBJ2-7
clone_size: once
v_call: TRBV7-9
d_call: -
cdr3_aa: CASSLSREQYF
cdr3_nt: TGTGCCAGCAGCCTAAGTCGTGAGCAGTACTTC

j_call: TRBJ1-1
clone_size: -
v_call: TRBV2
d_call: -
cdr3_aa: CASSVGRTNTEAFF
cdr3_nt: TGTGCCAGCAGTGTAGGACGGACAAACACTGAAGCTTTCTTT

j_call: TRBJ1-5
clone_size: -
v_call: TRBV19
d_call: TRBD1
cdr3_aa: CASSIGQGEWQPQHF
cdr3_nt: TGTGCCAGTAGTATTGGTCAGGGGGAGTGGCAGCCCCAGCATTTT

j_call: TRBJ1-1
clone_size: -
v_call: TRBV6-2/TRBV6-3
d_call: TRBD1
cdr3_aa: CASSTGGGRTEAFF
cdr3_nt: TGTGCCAGCAGTACAGGGGGCGGTCGAACTGAAGCTTTCTTT

j_call: TRBJ2-7
clone_size: -
v_call: TRBV7-9
d_call: -
cdr3_aa: CASTTNRVEQYF
cdr3_nt: TGTGCCAGCACCACAAACAGGGTCGAGCAGTACTTC

j_call: TRBJ1-5
clone_size: -
v_call: TRBV2
d_call: -
cdr3_aa: CASVSYSNQPQHF
cdr3_nt: TGTGCCAGCGTCTCTTATAGCAATCAGCCCCAGCATTTT

j_call: TRBJ1-2
clone_size: -
v_call: TRBV15
d_call: -
cdr3_aa: CATSTTANYGYTF
cdr3_nt: TGTGCCACCAGCACGACAGCTAACTATGGCTACACCTTC

j_call: TRBJ2-1
clone_size: -
v_call: TRBV12-3/TRBV12-4
d_call: -
cdr3_aa: CASRKSGGVEQFF
cdr3_nt: TGTGCCAGCAGGAAATCAGGAGGCGTTGAGCAGTTCTTC

j_call: TRBJ1-6
clone_size: -
v_call: TRBV7-8
d_call: TRBD1
cdr3_aa: CASSRFAGQGIRLFSFGDNSPLHF
cdr3_nt: TGTGCCAGCAGCCGATTTGCTGGACAGGGGATCAGGTTGTTCAGTTTCGGGGATAATTCACCCCTCCACTTT

j_call: TRBJ2-7
clone_size: -
v_call: TRBV29-1
d_call: TRBD2
cdr3_aa: CSVGLTSGFYEQYF
cdr3_nt: TGCAGCGTCGGACTGACTAGCGGTTTCTACGAGCAGTACTTC